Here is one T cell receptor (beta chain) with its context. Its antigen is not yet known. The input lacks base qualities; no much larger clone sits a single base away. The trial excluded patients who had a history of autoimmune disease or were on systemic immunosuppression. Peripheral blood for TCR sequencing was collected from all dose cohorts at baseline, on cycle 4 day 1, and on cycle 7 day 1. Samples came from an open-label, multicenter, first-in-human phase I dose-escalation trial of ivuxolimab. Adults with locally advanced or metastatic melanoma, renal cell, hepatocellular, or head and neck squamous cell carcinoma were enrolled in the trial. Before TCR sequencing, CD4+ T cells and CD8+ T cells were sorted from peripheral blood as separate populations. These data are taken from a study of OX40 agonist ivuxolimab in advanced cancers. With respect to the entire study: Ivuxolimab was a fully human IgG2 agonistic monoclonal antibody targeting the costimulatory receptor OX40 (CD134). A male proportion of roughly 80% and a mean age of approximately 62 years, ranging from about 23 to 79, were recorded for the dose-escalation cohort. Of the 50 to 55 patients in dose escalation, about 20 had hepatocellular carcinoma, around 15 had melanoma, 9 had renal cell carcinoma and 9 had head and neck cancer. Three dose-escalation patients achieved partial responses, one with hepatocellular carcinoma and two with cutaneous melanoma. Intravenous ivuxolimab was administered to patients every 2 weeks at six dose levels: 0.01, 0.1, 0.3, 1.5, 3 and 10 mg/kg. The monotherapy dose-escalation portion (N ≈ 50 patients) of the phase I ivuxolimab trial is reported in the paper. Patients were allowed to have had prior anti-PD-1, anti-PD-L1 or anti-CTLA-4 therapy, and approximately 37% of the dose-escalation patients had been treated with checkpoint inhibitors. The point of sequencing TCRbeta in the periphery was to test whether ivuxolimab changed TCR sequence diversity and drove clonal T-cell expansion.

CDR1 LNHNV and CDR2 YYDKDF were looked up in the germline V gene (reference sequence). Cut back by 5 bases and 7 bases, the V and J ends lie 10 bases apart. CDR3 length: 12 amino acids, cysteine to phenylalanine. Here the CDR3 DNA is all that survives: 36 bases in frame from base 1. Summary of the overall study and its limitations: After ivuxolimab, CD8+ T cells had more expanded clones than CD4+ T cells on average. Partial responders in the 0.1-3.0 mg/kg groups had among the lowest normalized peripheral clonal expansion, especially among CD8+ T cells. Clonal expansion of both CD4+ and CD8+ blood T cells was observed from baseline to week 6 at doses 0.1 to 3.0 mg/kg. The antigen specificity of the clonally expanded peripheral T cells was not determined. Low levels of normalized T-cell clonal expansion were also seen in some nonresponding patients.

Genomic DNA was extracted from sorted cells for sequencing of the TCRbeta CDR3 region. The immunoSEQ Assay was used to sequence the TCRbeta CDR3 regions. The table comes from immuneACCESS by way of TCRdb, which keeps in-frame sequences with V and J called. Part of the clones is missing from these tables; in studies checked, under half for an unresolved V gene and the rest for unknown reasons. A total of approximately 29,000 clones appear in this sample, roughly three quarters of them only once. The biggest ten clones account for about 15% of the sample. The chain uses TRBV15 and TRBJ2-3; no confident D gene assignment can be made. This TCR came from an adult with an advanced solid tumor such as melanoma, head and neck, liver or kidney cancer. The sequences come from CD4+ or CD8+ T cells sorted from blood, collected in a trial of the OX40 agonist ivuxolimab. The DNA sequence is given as TGTGCCACCAGCGCTAGGGTTCATACGCAGTATTTT. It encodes CATSARVHTQYF.